This T cell receptor beta chain was recovered during a study of blood T cells in healthy people across ages (dated by TCRdb to the mid-2010s). Looking at the study overall: In model experiments, template switching captured about one uniquely barcoded TCR beta cDNA molecule for every two T cells. The study analyzed two additional independent replicas of 1 million unique cDNA reads from the same blood draw for two donors, one aged 18 to 29 and one aged 80 or older. Age-related changes in TCR beta repertoire diversity were measured in the study by deep sequencing normalized with unique cDNA molecular identifiers. The donors were divided into four age groups: young (average approximately 17 years), middle-aged (almost 40), aged (approximately 62) and long-lived (82). Summary of the overall study and its limitations: As age increased, observed TCR beta diversity per million T cells dropped in a roughly linear way, and a significant reduction was already evident by age 40. Because donor CMV infection status was unknown, age-related changes in expanded clonotypes were potentially confounded. Because profiling used bulk unsorted PBMCs, naive and antigen-experienced compartments could not be compared conclusively. Estimates of total diversity based on one million sequenced T cells were considered lower bounds and underestimates. Compared with the aged group, the long-lived group had more naive CD4+ T cells, fewer expanded clones and increased TCR diversity, suggesting age selection. Observed TCR beta diversity correlated strongly with the percentage of naive T cells measured by flow cytometry.

To prepare the library, 5' RACE was applied. Data came from an Illumina HiSeq 2500. A second PCR of about 6 to 12 cycles was run with a J-beta primer mix and a sample-barcoded 5' primer. A unique molecular identifier was introduced onto each TCR beta cDNA molecule by a template-switch 5' adaptor carrying 12 random nucleotides. At least 2.5 million CDR3-containing paired-end reads were obtained from each sample. First-strand cDNA synthesis was performed from all RNA using the Mint cDNA synthesis kit, with priming by a TRBC-specific oligonucleotide. After uracil-DNA glycosylase treatment, a first 18-cycle PCR used universal primers M1SS and BC2_uni_R on all cDNA. For the original study's pipeline: Normalization of each sample was performed by random selection of 1 million high-quality reads, each carrying a distinct molecular identifier. Reads sharing molecular identifiers were discarded rather than binned into consensus sequences. CDR3 identification, clonotype clustering and error correction used MiTCR with a Q25 quality threshold and the strictest error-elimination algorithm. Lower-bound total TCR beta diversity was estimated with a nonparametric unseen species model using Euler transformation. TCRdb itself trimmed the public reads at Q25 with fastp, ran MiXCR and retained productive beta chains. When rows share a CDR3 protein, they turn into one entry using the most common DNA and genes. TCRdb assigned the V and J calls; the authors' analysis was not used. A total of some 760,000 distinct CDR3 sequences appear in this sample, roughly 25% of them only once. Jointly, the top ten make up more than 8% of the sample.

The donors were roughly 38 Caucasian individuals from Russia, aged roughly 6 to 100 years, who were systemically healthy. About 9.8 milliliters of peripheral blood were drawn from each donor into EDTA-treated Vacutainer tubes. PBMCs were isolated by Ficoll-Paque density-gradient centrifugation, with at least 6 million obtained per sample. Trizol reagent was used to extract total RNA from PBMCs, with at least 5 micrograms per sample. The percentages of naive CD45RAhigh/CD27high T cells were determined by flow cytometry on a PBMC aliquot from every donor. A note on this clonotype: Which antigen it targets is not known. No per-base quality is available; no much larger clone lies one base away.

The CDR3, cysteine through phenylalanine, is 15 amino acids long. Of all the DNA, just the CDR3 is kept, 45 bases in frame from base 1. This same sample was also taken into another study, of T cells of mothers and their children. The second source states: Donors were nine systemically healthy Caucasian individuals: three mothers and their six children. cDNA synthesis used all of the extracted RNA, with about 1.5 ug of RNA in each 15 ul reaction. In the second PCR, the M1S primer introduced both the sample barcodes and 2-4 random nucleotides. Each mother yielded over 10 million TCR beta CDR3 reads and each child 3 million or so reads. Thymic selection shapes the output of TCR recombination in a similar way in related and unrelated pairs, and inherited differences have a minor effect. Normalized repertoire overlap was always found to be slightly, but never significantly, higher in related mother-child pairs than in unrelated mother-child pairs. No persistent microchimeric T cell clones were found, with a detection sensitivity of 85 to 100 clones per million clonotypes. The study used deep NGS to compare TCR beta repertoires of mothers and children, seeking features distinguishing related mother-child pairs from unrelated individuals. The mean age was roughly 44 +/- 4 years for the mothers and approximately 11 +/- 4 years for the children. Libraries were sequenced on Illumina HiSeq 2000 with 100+100 nt paired-end reads after adapter ligation with NEBNext reagents. To avoid cross-contamination, the mother libraries and the child libraries were prepared a month apart and sequenced in separate runs. Between about 500,000 and 2,300,000 distinct TCR beta clonotypes were identified per donor. Naive TCR beta clonotypes were estimated from low-frequency clonotypes matched to each donor's FACS-determined naive share, without sorting.

This sequence was found in a boy between 5 and 17 years old in good health. Sequenced: blood. The V and J segments used are TRBV12-3 or TRBV12-4 and TRBJ2-5; 10 central bases correspond to TRBD2. The end of the DNA is better explained by TRBJ2-7, so the J call may be wrong. The nucleotides are TGTGCCAGCAGTCCCCCTAGCGGGAGCGTGTACGAGCAGTACTTC. Translated, it reads CASSPPSGSVYEQYF.